This T cell receptor beta chain was documented in a study of blood T cell repertoires in COVID-19. Whole-study context: Sites in the United States, Italy and Spain provided acute and convalescent COVID-19 samples. T cells, B-cell-depleted T cells, or PBMCs supplied cDNA or gDNA.

V was pared by 6 bases and J by 0 bases, with 3 bases of the junction left unmatched. The germline gives CDR1 SGHNT, CDR2 YYREEE (reference sequence). This CDR3 spans 15 amino acids. Original methodology: Using reference gene primer amplification, nucleated cell counts were estimated. Clones were sequenced by immunoSEQ multiplex PCR, and TCRdb holds only the in-frame ones, with some missing. For V, J and clone size, that table is used; D and trimming come from the DNA. This sample has a few hundred thousand clones, with around 90% found just once. V usage is TRBV5-4 and J usage is TRBJ2-1; 10 nucleotides agree with TRBD2. The TCR comes from a woman in her twenties or thirties with acute or convalescent COVID-19. Specimen: peripheral blood. For the CDR3, the DNA is TGTGCCAGCACTTCTAGCGGGAGCTCCTACAATGAGCAGTTCTTC. This translates into CASTSSGSSYNEQFF. The full variable domain, in which reference TRBV5-4 and TRBJ2-1 provide the parts outside the CDR3, is ETGVTQSPTHLIKTRGQQVTLRCSSQSGHNTVSWYQQALGQGPQFIFQYYREEENGRGNFPPRFSGLQFPNYSSELNVNALELDDSALYLCASTSSGSSYNEQFFGPGTRLTVL.